The clone carrying this T cell receptor (beta chain) was seen at least ten times. No antigen is known for it. CDR1 and CDR2 (germline): PRHDT, FYEKMQ (reference sequence). Trimming pared 3 bases from V and 5 bases from J, leaving 7 bases between. CDR3 length equals 12 residues. This sample is part of a study of Graves' ophthalmopathy and Graves' hyperthyroidism. Overall study results and limits: Distinction of ophthalmopathy from stable hyperthyroidism by a 13-signature model reached 85% to 90% sensitivity and 75% to 84% specificity.

Amplified material comprised TCR beta CDR3 regions derived from RNA transcripts. An initial RT-PCR round employing HTBI primers preceded a second-round multiplex PCR. MiXCR, run by TCRdb on the multiplex PCR reads, gives a single entry per CDR3 protein. The profile covers 680,000 or so distinct CDR3 sequences, with about 20% appearing a single time and approximately 7% taken by the ten largest. Recruitment covered hyperthyroidism patients aged 18 to 65 whose new diagnosis was of under 2 months' duration. The receptor was isolated from a woman between 18 and 29 years old with stable Graves' hyperthyroidism. Some clones in this sample may be carry-over from other donors' samples. Sequencing used peripheral blood. This chain uses TRBV13 with TRBJ2-5; TRBD1 might be the D (5 bases). DNA of the CDR3: TGTGCCAGCAGCTTCTCAGGGGAGACCCAGTACTTC. Encoded protein: CASSFSGETQYF.